This TCR beta chain stems from a study of T cell clones after liver transplantation. Turning to the study itself: Without induction therapy, subjects received standard immunosuppression until 12-24 months post-transplant.

Libraries were prepared by immunoSEQ multiplex PCR; TCRdb keeps only in-frame clonotypes and omits some of them. The table lists tens of thousands of clones, 80% to 90% of them singletons. Source: CD4+ T cells from blood, taken around 50 months after liver transplant. This TCR was recovered from a human patient who received a liver transplant. The graft donor may be the source of some T cells.

As DNA, the CDR3 is TGCGCCAGCAGCCAAGGCGCCCGGGGCGGCTACAATGAGCAGTTCTTC. Translation gives CASSQGARGGYNEQFF. The V gene is TRBV4-3, the J gene TRBJ2-1; D may correspond to TRBD1 or TRBD2 (5 bases each). V was shortened by 1 base and J by 3 bases, with 13 bases between the two germline ends. Germline CDR1 LGHNA, CDR2 YSLEER. This CDR3 comprises 16 residues.